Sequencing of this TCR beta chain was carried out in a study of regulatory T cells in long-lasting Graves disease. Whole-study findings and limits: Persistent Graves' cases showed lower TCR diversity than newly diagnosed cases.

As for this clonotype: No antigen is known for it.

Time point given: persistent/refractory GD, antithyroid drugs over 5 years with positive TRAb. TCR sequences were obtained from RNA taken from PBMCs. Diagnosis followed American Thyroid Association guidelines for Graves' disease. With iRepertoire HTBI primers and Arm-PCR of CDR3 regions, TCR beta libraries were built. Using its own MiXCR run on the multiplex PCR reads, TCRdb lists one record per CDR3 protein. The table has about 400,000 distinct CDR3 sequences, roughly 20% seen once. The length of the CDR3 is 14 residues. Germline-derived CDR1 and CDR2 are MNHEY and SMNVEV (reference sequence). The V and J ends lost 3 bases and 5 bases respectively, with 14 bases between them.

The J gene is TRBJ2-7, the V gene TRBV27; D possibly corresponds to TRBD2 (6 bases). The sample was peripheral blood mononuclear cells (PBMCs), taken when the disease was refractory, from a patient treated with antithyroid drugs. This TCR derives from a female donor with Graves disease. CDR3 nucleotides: TGTGCCAGCAGTTTCGGCGGGATACTTAACGAGCAGTACTTC. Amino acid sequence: CASSFGGILNEQYF.